This T cell receptor (beta chain) was sequenced in a study of CD8 T cells in ankylosing spondylitis. Study-wide results and caveats: It appeared that ankylosing spondylitis blood was characterized by a TCR beta motif of about eight highly homologous variants.

The sample holds many counts of this clonotype. No antigen is known for it. Via MiXCR, TCRdb re-called the 5' RACE reads, giving one row per CDR3 protein. The table lists hundreds of thousands of distinct CDR3 sequences, roughly 26% of them singletons. This receptor was identified in a male donor with ankylosing spondylitis. Sequencing used blood, either unsorted or a sorted T cell fraction (not recorded which).

CDR3 amino acids: CSARDMASGTDTQYF. The DNA for the CDR3 is TGCAGTGCTAGAGATATGGCTAGCGGCACAGATACGCAGTATTTT. The V and J genes are TRBV20-1 and TRBJ2-3; the D gene is possibly TRBD2 (6 bases). This CDR3 comprises 15 residues. Looked up from germline, CDR1 is DFQATT and CDR2 is SNEGSKA (reference sequence). The V gene lost 0 bases and the J gene lost 1 base, with 11 bases spanning the gap.